A single sample is the source of the 24 T cell receptor beta chains below, sequenced in a study of Ad26.COV2.S vaccination and SARS-CoV-2 variants. The sample's treatment: about 20 received Ad26.COV2.S at low or high dose, single or two shots; about 5 received placebo; per-sample allocation not given. Sampling was performed 63 days after the first vaccine or placebo injection. The assay was immunoSEQ multiplex PCR, and TCRdb's table has in-frame clones only and misses some. There are fewer than 300,000 clones in the sample; roughly 86% occur only once, and 2.5% to 3.5% lies in the top ten. Material: peripheral blood, obtained in a trial of Ad26.COV2.S vaccine versus placebo. Source of these receptors: a person aged 18-60 years who received the Ad26.COV2.S COVID-19 vaccine or a placebo.

This rearrangement joins TRBV25-1 to TRBJ1-2; tentatively, D is TRBD1 (5 bases). The CDR3 totals 14 residues. Trimming pared 3 bases from V and 4 bases from J, leaving 12 bases between. Per the germline V gene, CDR1 is MGHDK and CDR2 is SYGVNS. DNA of the CDR3: TGTGCCAGCAGTGACGCGACAGAGACCTATGGCTACACCTTC. It yields the protein CASSDATETYGYTF.

The genes are TRBV6-5 and TRBJ1-4; D not resolved. Trimming removed 8 bases from V and 5 bases from J, with 6 bases in between. Per germline, CDR1 MNHEY and CDR2 SVGAGI. The CDR3 consists of 11 residues. This CDR3 reads CASLRNEKLFF. CDR3 bases: TGTGCCAGCCTCCGAAATGAAAAACTGTTTTTT.

This chain joins TRBV30 and TRBJ1-4; D perhaps matches TRBD1 (5 bases). The length of the CDR3 is 16 residues. V was shortened by 2 bases and J by 0 bases, with 13 bases between the two germline ends. The germline CDR1 and CDR2 sequences are GTSNPN and SVGIG (reference sequence). The CDR3 sequence: CAWSPGAHSTNEKLFF. The CDR3 coding sequence is TGTGCCTGGAGTCCCGGGGCACACTCAACTAATGAAAAACTGTTTTTT.

This chain connects TRBV7-9 to TRBJ1-1, with a possible D match to TRBD1 (6 bases). The CDR3 sequence is 14 residues long. The V end lost 6 bases, the J end lost 7 bases, and 18 bases lay between the germline ends. Germline values: CDR1 SEHNR, CDR2 FQNEAQ (reference sequence). CDR3 region: CASRSTGSFGEAFF. The CDR3 nucleotides read TGTGCCAGCAGATCGACAGGAAGTTTCGGTGAAGCTTTCTTT.

The chain carries TRBV7-2 and TRBJ2-1; D tentatively fits TRBD1 or TRBD2 (5 bases each). Trimming left V 5 bases short and J 10 bases short, with 15 bases between. The CDR3 totals 13 residues. Germline lookup yields CDR1 SGHTA and CDR2 FQGNSA. Written as DNA, the CDR3 is TGTGCCAGCAGCCAGGCCACTGGGACCGAGCAGTTCTTC. Protein product: CASSQATGTEQFF.

The chain joins TRBV15 to TRBJ1-1; D perhaps matches TRBD1 (6 bases). This CDR3 contains 13 residues. V dropped 1 base and J dropped 5 bases, with 8 bases sitting between them. Germline V gene lookup returns CDR1 LNHNV and CDR2 YYDKDF (reference sequence). CDR3 sequence: CATSRGQGTEAFF. As DNA, the CDR3 is TGTGCCACCAGCAGAGGCCAGGGGACTGAAGCTTTCTTT.

The rearrangement links TRBV4-2 to TRBJ2-1, with 8 nucleotides matching TRBD2. Losses at the gene ends were 1 base for V and 8 bases for J; bases not matched to a gene: 25. This CDR3 has 21 amino acids. The germline V gene has CDR1 LGHNA and CDR2 YNFKEQ. CDR3 residues: CASSQVGRGRIRDTPPDEQFF. DNA for the CDR3: TGTGCCAGCAGCCAAGTCGGGAGGGGTCGTATCCGGGACACGCCGCCCGATGAGCAGTTCTTC.

This chain connects TRBV4-3 to TRBJ2-5; TRBD1 aligns across 10 bases. With 2 bases clipped from V and 4 bases from J, the junction kept 4 bases outside the gene matches. This CDR3 is built from 15 residues. Germline CDR1 reads LGHNA; CDR2 reads YSLEER. CDR3 DNA: TGCGCCAGCAGCCAACGACAGGGGGCCTCAGAGACCCAGTACTTC. It translates to CASSQRQGASETQYF.

V usage is TRBV6-5 and J usage is TRBJ2-5, with 7 bases fitting TRBD2. Germline CDR1 MNHEY, CDR2 SVGAGI. J lost 2 bases, V lost 9 bases, and 3 bases had no gene match. The CDR3 runs to 12 residues. CDR3 sequence: CARLADQETQYF. In nucleotides, the CDR3 is TGTGCCAGGCTAGCGGATCAAGAGACCCAGTACTTC.

The rearrangement joins TRBV5-8 to TRBJ2-5; D is perhaps TRBD1 (6 bases). Germline-derived CDR1 and CDR2 are SGHTS and YDEGEE. The ends were cut back, 3 bases at V and 3 bases at J, with 12 bases in the middle. CDR3 length: 14 residues. The CDR3 region is CASSSGTLEETQYF. The DNA for the CDR3 is TGTGCCAGCAGCTCCGGGACATTAGAAGAGACCCAGTACTTC.

The gene calls are TRBV6-5 and TRBJ2-2, with TRBD2 matching 7 bases. V trimming: 0 bases; J trimming: 4 bases; junction bases outside the gene matches: 5. The length of the CDR3 is 16 residues. Germline loops: CDR1 MNHEY, CDR2 SVGAGI. The CDR3 coding sequence is TGTGCCAGCAGTTACTCGGGGAGGGTGGTCACCGGGGAGCTGTTTTTT. It translates to CASSYSGRVVTGELFF.

This chain joins TRBV6-1 and TRBJ1-6; no firm D call. CDR3 size: 15 residues. Trimming took 2 bases from V and 4 from J, leaving 9 bases between them. Germline values: CDR1 MNHNS, CDR2 SASEGT. CDR3 protein: CASSELGWYNSPLHF. CDR3 bases: TGTGCCAGCAGTGAACTCGGGTGGTATAATTCACCCCTCCACTTT.

The chain carries TRBV3-1 (or the pseudogene TRBV3-2) and TRBJ2-1; 11 bases map to TRBD2. Per the germline V gene, CDR1 is LGHDT and CDR2 is YNNKEL (reference sequence). The CDR3 has 16 amino acids. Trimming cost V 2 bases and J 3 bases; bases outside gene matches: 3. In DNA form, the CDR3 reads TGTGCCAGCAGCCAACTAGCGGGAGGTCTCTACAATGAGCAGTTCTTC. Residues: CASSQLAGGLYNEQFF.

The chain couples TRBV5-1 to TRBJ1-2; TRBD1 matches at 8 bases. Germline V gene data show CDR1 as SGHRS and CDR2 as YFSETQ. The length of the CDR3 is 13 residues. The V and J ends lost 3 bases and 10 bases, in that order; junction bases with no gene match: 8. The CDR3 here is CASSYDGQGDYTF. Here the CDR3 DNA reads TGCGCCAGCAGCTATGATGGACAGGGCGACTACACCTTC.

The rearrangement joins TRBV6-5 to TRBJ1-1; 7 nucleotides align to TRBD1. The length of the CDR3 is 15 residues. V lost 6 bases and J lost 4; bases outside the gene matches: 11. Germline V gene data show CDR1 as MNHEY and CDR2 as SVGAGI. This chain's CDR3 is CASRKGQPGGTEAFF. The CDR3 coding sequence is TGTGCCAGCAGAAAGGGACAGCCAGGGGGCACTGAAGCTTTCTTT.

The chain links TRBV19 to TRBJ2-3; TRBD1 matches at 9 bases. This CDR3 contains 15 residues. After removal of 5 bases from V and 4 bases from J, the junction contained 7 bases not matched to a gene. Per the germline V gene, CDR1 is LNHDA and CDR2 is SQIVND (reference sequence). CDR3 loop: CASSSDRGWSDTQYF. The CDR3 nucleotides are TGTGCCAGTAGTTCGGACAGGGGCTGGTCAGATACGCAGTATTTT.

For this clone: The junction shows a germline mismatch at one end, possibly a read error. The chain joins TRBV12-3 or TRBV12-4 to TRBJ2-1; D may be TRBD2 (7 bases). This CDR3 spans 13 amino acids. CDR3 sequence reads: CASTLGGGTEQFF. CDR3 bases: TGTGCCAGCACTTTAGGGGGAGGGACTGAGCAGTTCTTC.

The chain has TRBV4-3 and TRBJ2-3; 7 positions agree with TRBD2. CDR3 length equals 18 residues. Germline V gene lookup returns CDR1 LGHNA and CDR2 YSLEER. V lost 0 bases, J lost 2 bases, and 11 bases stayed unmatched. The CDR3 region is CASSQDKGSGEYTDTQYF. CDR3 DNA sequence: TGCGCCAGCAGCCAAGATAAGGGCAGCGGGGAATACACAGATACGCAGTATTTT.

The chain employs TRBV6-5 and TRBJ1-4; D is unresolved. This CDR3 spans 14 amino acids. V dropped 2 bases and J dropped 5 bases, with 9 bases sitting between them. The germline CDR1 and CDR2 sequences are MNHEY and SVGAGI. In nucleotides, the CDR3 is TGTGCCAGCAGTTACCGCAGAGCCAATGAAAAACTGTTTTTT. Translating gives CASSYRRANEKLFF.

V and J are TRBV7-2 and TRBJ1-1; 9 positions agree with TRBD1. Germline CDR1 is SGHTA and CDR2 is FQGNSA. V shed 5 bases, J shed 4 bases, and the junction held 5 bases outside the gene matches. The CDR3 contains 14 residues. CDR3 protein: CASSPDRGGTEAFF. CDR3 coding DNA: TGTGCCAGCAGCCCGGACAGGGGAGGCACTGAAGCTTTCTTT.

This chain connects TRBV10-3 to TRBJ1-3, with TRBD1 matching 8 bases. The CDR3 has 18 amino acids. V shed 6 bases and J 0 bases; nucleotides not matched to a gene: 13. CDR1 ENHRY and CDR2 SYGVKD come from the germline V gene. In DNA form, the CDR3 reads TGTGCCATCAGCCTCCTCCCGGGACAGGCGAACTCTGGAAACACCATATATTTT. It yields the protein CAISLLPGQANSGNTIYF.

V and J are TRBV6-5 and TRBJ1-2; no firm D call. The CDR3 length is 13 residues. CDR1 MNHEY and CDR2 SVGAGI come from the germline V gene. Trimming shortened V by 0 bases and J by 7 bases, and 9 bases separated the two germline ends. For the CDR3, the DNA is TGTGCCAGCAGTTACTCTGGTCGACCTGGCTACACCTTC. Translation gives CASSYSGRPGYTF.

The chain recombines TRBV5-1 with TRBJ2-1; 7 bases fit TRBD2. The CDR3 is made up of 13 amino acids. Losses at the gene ends were 6 bases for V and 12 bases for J; bases not matched to a gene: 12. The germline CDR1 and CDR2 sequences are SGHRS and YFSETQ. The CDR3 nucleotides are TGCGCCAGCACCGCAAGGGAGGGGTCCCGGCAGTTCTTC. It codes for CASTAREGSRQFF. Full variable domain (remainder filled in from reference TRBV5-1 and TRBJ2-1): KAGVTQTPRYLIKTRGQQVTLSCSPISGHRSVSWYQQTPGQGLQFLFEYFSETQRNKGNFPGRFSGRQFSNSRSEMNVSTLELGDSALYLCASTAREGSRQFFGPGTRLTVL.

The rearrangement links TRBV11-2 to TRBJ1-1; D is unresolved. CDR1 is SGHAT, CDR2 FQNNGV, per germline. Trimming removed 2 bases from V and 8 bases from J, with 15 bases in between. This CDR3 comprises 14 residues. Here the CDR3 DNA reads TGTGCCAGCAGCTTATGGGCGGCTGGCTCCGAAGCTTTCTTT. This sequence encodes CASSLWAAGSEAFF.